The 3 T cell receptor beta chains below come from one sample, sequenced in a study of Graves' ophthalmopathy and Graves' hyperthyroidism. The study amplified TCR beta CDR3 regions using RNA transcripts. HTBI primers were employed in first-round RT-PCR, then a second-round multiplex PCR followed. In TCRdb, the multiplex PCR reads were re-called with MiXCR into one record per CDR3 protein. This table holds approximately 700,000 distinct CDR3 sequences, about 38% found once. Sequenced material: peripheral blood. Receptor source: an adult man with Graves' ophthalmopathy.

The chain recombines TRBV25-1 with TRBJ1-1, with 8 bases lining up with TRBD1. Unmatched junction bases numbered 9, after V lost 10 bases and J lost 5 bases. This CDR3 spans 13 amino acids. Germline values: CDR1 MGHDK, CDR2 SYGVNS. The CDR3 nucleotides read TGTGCCACAGAGACAGGGGCTAGGACTGAAGCTTTCTTT. This translates into CATETGARTEAFF.

The sample holds a few counts of this clonotype. The chain joins TRBV14 to TRBJ1-1; a weak D match, TRBD1 (6 bases). This CDR3 has 18 amino acids. CDR1 and CDR2 (germline): SGHDN, FVKESK. V was shortened by 4 bases and J by 1 base, with 22 bases between the two germline ends. DNA of the CDR3: TGTGCCAGCAGCCCTAGACTCGGACAGTTTGGTTGGAACACTGAAGCTTTCTTT. This gives the protein CASSPRLGQFGWNTEAFF.

This clonotype was observed a few times. The V gene is TRBV4-2, the J gene TRBJ2-7, with D unclear. This CDR3 contains 14 residues. CDR1 is LGHNA, CDR2 YNFKEQ, per germline. V lost 1 base and J 2 bases, leaving 9 bases between the germline ends. As DNA, the CDR3 is TGTGCCAGCAGCCAAGTCGGCAGTACCTACGAGCAGTACTTC. This encodes CASSQVGSTYEQYF.